This entry concerns a single T cell receptor (beta chain). Its antigen is unknown. The source of the sample is a study of T cell responses to AZD1222 COVID-19 vaccine. Study-level findings and limits: Mostly white British, mostly female donors; authors suggested clonal diversity may be underestimated.

CDR1 and CDR2 (germline): MNHEY, SVGAGI. The CDR3 has 13 amino acids. Trimming removed 6 bases from V and 0 bases from J, with 6 bases in between. Some clones are missing from TCRdb's copy, which holds only in-frame ones; the method was immunoSEQ multiplex PCR. Of about 100,000 clones in the sample, just over 90% were seen once. This clonotype was obtained from an adult in good health. The chain has TRBV6-5 and TRBJ1-3; no clear D gene. Specimen: peripheral blood, collected on day 0 of AZD1222 vaccination. The CDR3 coding sequence is TGTGCCAGCAGAACACTCTCTGGAAACACCATATATTTT. It translates to CASRTLSGNTIYF.